This T cell receptor (beta chain) was recovered during a study of cytotoxic CD8 clonotypes in ibrutinib-treated CLL. As for the study in general: Sequencing produced an average of roughly 270,000 productive templates and 94,082 productive rearrangements per sample.

To note about this clone: As yet, its antigen is unknown.

The protocol was immunoSEQ multiplex PCR, while the TCRdb copy is restricted to in-frame clones and leaves out a portion. The table shows over 100,000 clones, with 80% to 90% occurring only once. Findings of the study overall: Progressing and sustained-remission patients had different sampling times. Researchers report that baseline clonality outpaced age-matched healthy donors and tracked circulating CD8+ T-cell counts.

V shed 0 bases and J 0 bases; nucleotides not matched to a gene: 14. Per the germline V gene, CDR1 is MGHRA and CDR2 is YSYEKL. The CDR3 runs to 21 residues. This clonotype was sampled from a human donor with chronic lymphocytic leukemia. Sequenced here: PBMCs, sampled after 24 months of ibrutinib treatment. This chain links TRBV4-1 with TRBJ2-6; 7 positions agree with TRBD1. CDR3 DNA sequence: TGCGCCAGCAGCCAAGAGAAAGTCGGGACAGCCTCCATCTCTGGGGCCAACGTCCTGACTTTC. Translating it yields CASSQEKVGTASISGANVLTF.